The 18 T cell receptor beta chains listed next were all sequenced from one sample in a study of T cells after yellow fever vaccination. TCRdb analysed the 5' RACE reads with MiXCR anew, one entry per CDR3 protein. Among 550,000 or so distinct CDR3 sequences, over 15% were seen once, and the ten largest hold roughly an eighth. Material: PBMCs, obtained 15 days after the yellow fever booster vaccination. All receptors come from a man in his thirties or forties who received the YFV17D yellow fever vaccine.

This clonotype has just one count. V and J are TRBV18 and TRBJ2-7, with 7 bases matching TRBD2. The CDR3 sequence is 14 residues long. Germline CDR1 reads KGHSH; CDR2 reads LQKENI. Trimming at V came to 5 bases and at J to 3 bases, leaving 7 bases not matched to a gene. CDR3 nucleotides: TGTGCCAGCTCAACCCTCGCTAGCGGCTACGAGCAGTACTTC. This encodes CASSTLASGYEQYF.

The V and J genes are TRBV27 and TRBJ2-2; 7 positions match TRBD2. Trimming at V came to 6 bases and at J to 6 bases, leaving 10 bases not matched to a gene. The CDR3 contains 15 residues. Germline V lookup: CDR1 MNHEY, CDR2 SMNVEV (reference sequence). The CDR3 protein is CASRYGGEGPGELFF. The CDR3 coding sequence is TGTGCCAGCAGATATGGAGGGGAGGGCCCCGGGGAGCTGTTTTTT.

The DNA of the CDR3 is TGCAGTGCTACCGGGGCCCCAATAGTCAATGAGCAGTTCTTC. It encodes CSATGAPIVNEQFF. The chain links TRBV20-1 to TRBJ2-1; D is perhaps TRBD1 or TRBD2 (5 bases each). V lost 4 bases, J lost 6 bases, and 16 bases lay in between. The CDR3 totals 14 residues. Germline values: CDR1 DFQATT, CDR2 SNEGSKA (reference sequence).

J is TRBJ2-3 and V is TRBV6-2 or TRBV6-3, with 9 nucleotides matching TRBD1. Germline CDR1 reads MNHEY; CDR2 reads SVGEGT. Trimming removed 6 bases from V and 2 bases from J; junction bases left unmatched: 9. The CDR3 totals 16 residues. CDR3 in DNA: TGTGCCAGCAGCTTTCCCACAGGGGGCTTCACAGATACGCAGTATTTT. The encoded protein is CASSFPTGGFTDTQYF.

This chain links TRBV2 with TRBJ2-7, with D possibly matching TRBD2 (5 bases). Germline-derived CDR1 and CDR2 are SNHLY and FYNNEI. Trimming pared 4 bases from V and 3 bases from J, leaving 10 bases between. CDR3 length equals 13 residues. The CDR3 nucleotides read TGTGCCAGCAGTGCGGGGTGGGGCTACGAGCAGTACTTC. Amino acids: CASSAGWGYEQYF.

V usage is TRBV5-4 and J usage is TRBJ2-3; 7 bases match TRBD1. The ends lost 3 bases at V and 0 bases at J; junction bases unmatched: 7. Germline V gene lookup returns CDR1 SGHNT and CDR2 YYREEE (reference sequence). The CDR3 runs 16 residues. CDR3 sequence: CASSWPTGRSTDTQYF. For the CDR3, the DNA is TGTGCCAGCAGCTGGCCGACAGGGAGAAGCACAGATACGCAGTATTTT.

This clonotype has a handful of counts. The chain links TRBV7-2 to TRBJ2-1; tentatively, D is TRBD2 (5 bases). Between the trimmed V and J ends, which lost 1 base and 8 bases, there was a span of 12 bases. The germline V gene encodes CDR1 SGHTA and CDR2 FQGNSA. The CDR3 extends over 14 amino acids. DNA of the CDR3: TGTGCCAGCAGCTTAGAAGTGGGAGATTATGAGCAGTTCTTC. Its translation: CASSLEVGDYEQFF.

The rearrangement links TRBV5-8 to TRBJ2-2, with no clear D. The ends were cut back, 4 bases at V and 5 bases at J, with 9 bases in the middle. Germline assignment: CDR1 SGHTS and CDR2 YDEGEE. The CDR3 is 13 residues long. The CDR3 loop is CASSPFRTGELFF. The CDR3 DNA sequence: TGTGCCAGCAGCCCCTTTAGGACCGGGGAGCTGTTTTTT.

This clonotype was counted a few times. This chain uses TRBV5-1 with TRBJ2-3, with 8 bases fitting TRBD2. CDR1 is SGHRS, CDR2 YFSETQ, per germline. This CDR3 is 16 amino acids long. The V gene end was trimmed by 4 bases and the J gene end by 3 bases; junction bases not matched to a gene: 10. This CDR3 is CASSNLIAGPTDTQYF. The DNA of the CDR3 is TGCGCCAGCAGCAATTTAATAGCGGGGCCGACAGATACGCAGTATTTT.

This clonotype was counted a few times. The V and J genes are TRBV5-5 and TRBJ1-2, with 7 nucleotides matching TRBD1. The junction had 12 bases not matched to a gene; V was cut back by 5 bases and J by 8 bases. CDR1 and CDR2 (germline): SGHKS, YYEKEE (reference sequence). The CDR3 length is 14 residues. The CDR3 protein is CASSSGGGGGGYTF. Here the CDR3 DNA reads TGTGCCAGCAGTTCAGGGGGGGGCGGAGGAGGCTACACCTTC.

V is TRBV28 and J is TRBJ2-7; D gene uncertain. CDR3 length equals 12 residues. The germline gives CDR1 MDHEN, CDR2 SYDVKM. The V end lost 7 bases, the J end lost 2 bases, and 9 bases lay between the germline ends. The CDR3 spells CASTSLTYEQYF. The CDR3 DNA is TGTGCCAGCACGTCTTTGACCTACGAGCAGTACTTC.

The genes are TRBV5-5 and TRBJ2-3; 9 positions agree with TRBD1. This CDR3 contains 15 residues. CDR1 and CDR2 (germline): SGHKS, YYEKEE (reference sequence). Trimming removed 3 bases from V and 3 bases from J; junction bases left unmatched: 5. CDR3 DNA: TGTGCCAGCAGCTACGGACAGGGGATAACAGATACGCAGTATTTT. It is translated as CASSYGQGITDTQYF.

CDR3 sequence (DNA): TGTGCCACCAGTGAACTAGCGGGAGGTCCAGATACGCAGTATTTT. Translating gives CATSELAGGPDTQYF. The chain uses TRBV24-1 and TRBJ2-3; 12 positions match TRBD2. J was trimmed by 4 bases and V by 4 bases; bases with no gene match: 2. The germline CDR1 and CDR2 sequences are KGHDR and SFDVKD. The CDR3 has 15 residues.

This clonotype appeared a few times. The chain is built from TRBV20-1 and TRBJ2-2, with 10 bases that match TRBD2. From germline, CDR1 is DFQATT and CDR2 SNEGSKA (reference sequence). With V trimmed by 2 bases and J by 6 bases, 3 bases remained unmatched. The CDR3 has 14 residues. This CDR3 reads CSARTSGKAGELFF. For the CDR3, the DNA is TGCAGTGCTAGAACTAGCGGGAAGGCCGGGGAGCTGTTTTTT.

The chain employs TRBV11-2 and TRBJ2-7, with 14 bases fitting TRBD2. Germline CDR1 and CDR2: SGHAT and FQNNGV. The CDR3 spans 19 residues. Trimming took 3 bases from V and 5 from J; bases not matched to a gene: 15. CDR3 amino acids: CASSFPRGVGLAGGNEQYF. As DNA, the CDR3 is TGTGCCAGCAGCTTTCCCCGGGGGGTAGGACTAGCGGGAGGTAACGAGCAGTACTTC.

The sample holds a few counts of this clonotype. The chain has TRBV7-9 and TRBJ2-1; D gene ambiguous. Germline-derived CDR1 and CDR2 are SEHNR and FQNEAQ (reference sequence). V dropped 1 base and J dropped 0 bases, with 10 bases sitting between them. There are 16 residues in the CDR3. CDR3 bases: TGTGCCAGCAGCTTAGACCCCACCTTCTCCTACAATGAGCAGTTCTTC. Translation: CASSLDPTFSYNEQFF.

The rearrangement joins TRBV20-1 to TRBJ1-2, with D unclear. Trimming cost V 3 bases and J 5 bases, with 16 bases left between them. CDR1 is DFQATT and CDR2 is SNEGSKA in the germline V gene (reference sequence). The CDR3 extends over 14 amino acids. CDR3 loop: CSASPSNELYGYTF. CDR3 bases: TGCAGTGCTAGCCCATCGAACGAATTATATGGCTACACCTTC.

This clonotype showed up just a few times. CDR3 coding DNA: TGTGCCAGCAGCCTCGTTAGCGGGGGATGGTCGTATTTT. It codes for CASSLVSGGWSYF. The gene calls are TRBV5-5 and TRBJ2-3, with 9 bases fitting TRBD2. The CDR3 loop spans 13 amino acids. V trimming: 4 bases; J trimming: 14 bases; junction bases outside the gene matches: 11. Germline lookup yields CDR1 SGHKS and CDR2 YYEKEE (reference sequence).